These 6 T cell receptor beta chains came from one sample sequenced in a study of cytomegalovirus exposure and HLA in healthy donors. A multiplex PCR was run with 60 Vbeta primers and 13 Jbeta primers. Sequencing used immunoSEQ multiplex PCR; TCRdb keeps in-frame clones, though not all of them. This table holds roughly 200,000 clones, roughly 85% found once. Input material: PBMCs. The receptors stem from a woman aged 18-29 years in good health and CMV-seronegative.

This clone was recorded only once. At one boundary the junction diverges from the germline segment, which might be a read error. The rearrangement joins TRBV28 to TRBJ1-2, with D hard to call. The CDR3 is 17 amino acids. Looked up from germline, CDR1 is MDHEN and CDR2 is SYDVKM. The CDR3 region has the DNA TGTGCGAGCAGTTATCATGGTTACCCGAGGAGGGACTATGGCTACACCTTC. Encoded protein: CASSYHGYPRRDYGYTF.

The chain recombines TRBV18 with TRBJ2-2, with 12 bases lining up with TRBD2. The J segment lost 4 bases and the V segment lost 2 bases, leaving 14 bases of the junction unmatched. Germline V lookup: CDR1 KGHSH, CDR2 LQKENI. The CDR3 length is 20 residues. This CDR3 reads CASSPRLLLAGGSSTGELFF. For the CDR3, the DNA is TGTGCCAGCTCACCAAGGTTGCTACTAGCGGGAGGTTCGAGCACCGGGGAGCTGTTTTTT. Using reference TRBV18 and TRBJ2-2 for the parts outside the CDR3, the full variable domain is NAGVMQNPRHLVRRRGQEARLRCSPMKGHSHVYWYRQLPEEGLKFMVYLQKENIIDESGMPKERFSAEFPKEGPSILRIQQVVRGDSAAYFCASSPRLLLAGGSSTGELFFGEGSRLTVL.

V gene TRBV28 combines with J gene TRBJ2-2; 8 positions agree with TRBD2. Germline V CDR1 and CDR2: MDHEN, SYDVKM. J lost 0 bases, V lost 8 bases, and 14 bases had no gene match. This CDR3 region has 18 residues. The CDR3 loop is CASPSEGWGLANTGELFF. The CDR3 DNA follows: TGTGCCAGCCCCTCGGAAGGGTGGGGACTAGCGAACACCGGGGAGCTGTTTTTT.

V and J are TRBV5-8 and TRBJ1-1; the D gene is possibly TRBD1 (5 bases). V was cut by 4 bases and J by 6 bases, with 19 bases left in between. This CDR3 is built from 15 residues. The germline V gene encodes CDR1 SGHTS and CDR2 YDEGEE. CDR3 loop: CASSPSEGWPAEAFF. The CDR3 nucleotides are TGTGCCAGCAGCCCTTCGGAGGGGTGGCCCGCTGAAGCTTTCTTT.

This sequence joins TRBV6-5 and TRBJ2-6, with D uncertain. Between the trimmed V and J ends, which lost 6 bases and 0 bases, there was a span of 9 bases. Germline V gene lookup returns CDR1 MNHEY and CDR2 SVGAGI. This CDR3 region has 15 residues. The DNA for the CDR3 is TGTGCCAGCAGCCAAGCATACTCTGGGGCCAACGTCCTGACTTTC. Amino acid sequence: CASSQAYSGANVLTF.

This chain links TRBV10-3 with TRBJ1-5; D is unresolved. This CDR3 comprises 12 residues. CDR1 is ENHRY, CDR2 SYGVKD, per germline. The V and J ends lost 6 bases and 6 bases respectively, with 9 bases between them. The CDR3 region has the DNA TGTGCCATCAGCGAAGGCGGTCAGCCCCAGCATTTT. It yields the protein CAISEGGQPQHF.